This is a list of T cell receptor beta chains from one sample in a study of response to subunit inactivated influenza vaccine. TCRdb independently ran MiXCR on the RT-PCR reads; one entry per CDR3 protein. The sample has 150,000 or so distinct CDR3 sequences; approximately 10% are singletons. Sequenced here: non-naive T cells sorted from PBMCs, sampled more than 35 days after vaccination. The receptors were sampled from a man over 45 who received an inactivated influenza vaccine. CDR3s include the opening cysteine and the closing phenylalanine or tryptophan. Each record gives: D gene, J gene, V gene, clone size, CDR3 protein, CDR3 DNA. D genes are given only for firm matches. Clone size, where shown, is once, few, many, or a class for clones that have expanded.

D: -
J: TRBJ1-5
V: TRBV7-9
size: few
CDR3: CASSPGVSNQPQHF
DNA: TGTGCCAGCAGCCCAGGGGTTAGCAATCAGCCCCAGCATTTT

D: -
J: TRBJ1-1
V: TRBV29-1
size: -
CDR3: CSVGRWGTEAFF
DNA: TGCAGCGTAGGACGGTGGGGCACTGAAGCTTTCTTT

D: TRBD1
J: TRBJ1-2
V: TRBV12-3/TRBV12-4
size: many
CDR3: CASSLPGGGYTF
DNA: TGTGCCAGCAGTTTACCAGGGGGTGGCTACACCTTC

D: TRBD1
J: TRBJ1-6
V: TRBV27
size: few
CDR3: CASSWGTEGTPLHF
DNA: TGTGCCAGCAGTTGGGGGACAGAGGGGACACCCCTCCACTTT

D: TRBD1
J: TRBJ2-1
V: TRBV7-3
size: -
CDR3: CASSLPLRGQGLKGRNNEQFF
DNA: TGTGCCAGCAGCTTGCCGTTAAGGGGACAGGGATTAAAGGGGAGGAACAATGAGCAGTTCTTC

D: -
J: TRBJ1-1
V: TRBV6-1
size: -
CDR3: CASSDLSTEAFF
DNA: TGTGCCAGCAGTGACCTGAGCACTGAAGCTTTCTTT

D: -
J: TRBJ1-4
V: TRBV4-3
size: many
CDR3: CASSQEWRGSTEKLFF
DNA: TGCGCCAGCAGCCAGGAATGGCGGGGCTCCACCGAAAAACTGTTTTTT

D: TRBD2
J: TRBJ2-1
V: TRBV28
size: -
CDR3: CASMGGAGSYNEQFF
DNA: TGTGCCAGCATGGGAGGGGCTGGGTCCTACAATGAGCAGTTCTTC

D: -
J: TRBJ2-2
V: TRBV5-1
size: many
CDR3: CASSSTDTGELFF
DNA: TGCGCCAGCAGCTCTACGGACACCGGGGAGCTGTTTTTT

D: TRBD2
J: TRBJ2-7
V: TRBV20-1
size: few
CDR3: CSALAGLAYEQYF
DNA: TGCAGTGCCTTAGCGGGGCTAGCCTACGAGCAGTACTTC

D: TRBD2
J: TRBJ2-7
V: TRBV6-1
size: -
CDR3: CATTGLAGDEQYF
DNA: TGTGCCACCACAGGACTAGCGGGGGACGAGCAGTACTTC

D: -
J: TRBJ2-3
V: TRBV9
size: -
CDR3: CASSISGTADTQYF
DNA: TGTGCCAGCAGCATATCCGGGACCGCAGATACGCAGTATTTT

D: -
J: TRBJ2-7
V: TRBV2
size: -
CDR3: CASSERILSYEQYF
DNA: TGTGCCAGCAGTGAGAGAATACTTTCCTACGAGCAGTACTTC

D: -
J: TRBJ1-1
V: TRBV6-5
size: -
CDR3: CASSRPGTEAFF
DNA: TGTGCCAGCAGTAGGCCGGGCACTGAAGCTTTCTTT

D: TRBD1
J: TRBJ1-4
V: TRBV4-3
size: many
CDR3: CASSPGPGGETNEKLFF
DNA: TGCGCCAGCAGCCCCGGCCCAGGGGGTGAGACTAATGAAAAACTGTTTTTT

D: -
J: TRBJ2-1
V: TRBV12-3/TRBV12-4
size: -
CDR3: CASSFLRMDNEQFF
DNA: TGTGCCAGCAGTTTCCTTAGGATGGACAATGAGCAGTTCTTC

D: TRBD1
J: TRBJ2-6
V: TRBV11-2
size: many
CDR3: CASSSGTGVSSGANVLTF
DNA: TGTGCCAGCAGCTCCGGGACAGGAGTAAGCTCTGGGGCCAACGTCCTGACTTTC

D: -
J: TRBJ2-5
V: TRBV28
size: -
CDR3: CASSSPMGSETQYF
DNA: TGTGCCAGCAGTTCCCCGATGGGCTCCGAGACCCAGTACTTC

D: -
J: TRBJ2-5
V: TRBV9
size: -
CDR3: CASSVVRQGPGPLYF
DNA: TGTGCCAGCAGCGTAGTCCGTCAGGGTCCGGGACCTTTGTACTTC

D: -
J: TRBJ2-3
V: TRBV29-1
size: -
CDR3: CSVEIRGTVADTQYF
DNA: TGCAGCGTTGAAATAAGGGGGACCGTGGCAGATACGCAGTATTTT

D: TRBD1
J: TRBJ2-3
V: TRBV24-1
size: -
CDR3: CATSENRGTQYF
DNA: TGTGCCACCAGTGAGAACAGGGGTACGCAGTATTTT

D: -
J: TRBJ2-6
V: TRBV5-1
size: few
CDR3: CASSFGPNSGANVLTF
DNA: TGCGCCAGCAGCTTTGGACCGAACTCTGGGGCCAACGTCCTGACTTTC

D: -
J: TRBJ2-7
V: TRBV4-1
size: -
CDR3: CASSQSMGRGSHYEQYF
DNA: TGCGCCAGCAGCCAATCTATGGGCCGCGGCTCCCACTACGAGCAGTACTTC

D: -
J: TRBJ2-7
V: TRBV14
size: -
CDR3: CASSQDRIGRYF
DNA: TGTGCCAGCAGCCAAGACAGGATCGGTCGGTACTTC

D: -
J: TRBJ1-5
V: TRBV24-1
size: -
CDR3: CATSESGLGNQPQHF
DNA: TGTGCCACCAGTGAATCAGGGCTTGGCAATCAGCCCCAGCATTTT

D: -
J: TRBJ2-7
V: TRBV4-1
size: few
CDR3: CASSQESWDEQYF
DNA: TGCGCCAGCAGCCAAGAGAGCTGGGACGAGCAGTACTTC

D: -
J: TRBJ2-1
V: TRBV7-9
size: few
CDR3: CASSVDINNEQFF
DNA: TGTGCCAGCAGCGTGGACATCAACAATGAGCAGTTCTTC

D: -
J: TRBJ1-4
V: TRBV5-1
size: -
CDR3: CASSRTGGLGEKLFF
DNA: TGCGCCAGCAGCCGGACCGGGGGACTCGGGGAAAAACTGTTTTTT

D: TRBD2
J: TRBJ2-1
V: TRBV13
size: few
CDR3: CASSFLADLSYNEQFF
DNA: TGTGCCAGCAGCTTTCTAGCGGACCTCTCCTACAATGAGCAGTTCTTC

D: -
J: TRBJ1-2
V: TRBV15
size: many
CDR3: CATSRRRGSNYGYTF
DNA: TGTGCCACCAGCAGACGCCGGGGCTCAAACTATGGCTACACCTTC

D: TRBD2
J: TRBJ2-7
V: TRBV20-1
size: -
CDR3: CSARQDLLGTTAYEQYF
DNA: TGCAGTGCTAGACAAGACCTCCTTGGGACTACCGCCTACGAGCAGTACTTC

D: -
J: TRBJ1-5
V: TRBV5-5
size: few
CDR3: CASSLSATSNQPQHF
DNA: TGTGCCAGCAGCTTGTCGGCCACCAGCAATCAGCCCCAGCATTTT

D: TRBD1
J: TRBJ1-4
V: TRBV3-1
size: -
CDR3: CASTLQGASSEKLFF
DNA: TGTGCCAGCACCCTCCAGGGGGCGAGCAGCGAAAAACTGTTTTTT

D: TRBD1
J: TRBJ2-4
V: TRBV7-2
size: -
CDR3: CASSSAPTGTGWNIQYF
DNA: TGTGCCAGCAGCTCCGCGCCAACCGGGACAGGGTGGAACATTCAGTACTTC

D: -
J: TRBJ1-2
V: TRBV2
size: -
CDR3: CAGATTANYGYTF
DNA: TGTGCCGGGGCTACGACAGCAAACTATGGCTACACCTTC

D: TRBD2
J: TRBJ2-1
V: TRBV7-6
size: -
CDR3: CASSSGLGSREQFF
DNA: TGTGCCAGCAGCTCGGGACTAGGCTCTCGTGAGCAGTTCTTC

D: -
J: TRBJ2-4
V: TRBV28
size: -
CDR3: CASSPGTRGNIQYF
DNA: TGTGCCAGCAGCCCCGGGACCCGAGGGAACATTCAGTACTTC

D: TRBD2
J: TRBJ2-3
V: TRBV18
size: -
CDR3: CASSSRPGLAGSSTDTQYF
DNA: TGTGCCAGCTCATCCAGACCGGGACTAGCGGGCTCTAGCACAGATACGCAGTATTTT

D: TRBD2
J: TRBJ2-7
V: TRBV7-9
size: -
CDR3: CASSPGGSPYEQYF
DNA: TGTGCCAGCAGCCCCGGGGGGTCCCCCTACGAGCAGTACTTC

D: -
J: TRBJ1-2
V: TRBV11-2
size: few
CDR3: CASSATGNYGYTF
DNA: TGTGCCAGCAGCGCTACAGGGAACTATGGCTACACCTTC

D: TRBD2
J: TRBJ2-3
V: TRBV10-3
size: many
CDR3: CAISTSGGSDTQYF
DNA: TGTGCCATCAGTACAAGCGGGGGATCAGATACGCAGTATTTT

D: -
J: TRBJ2-5
V: TRBV5-1
size: -
CDR3: CASSQDSHGGETQYF
DNA: TGCGCCAGCAGCCAGGACAGCCATGGGGGAGAGACCCAGTACTTC

D: -
J: TRBJ2-3
V: TRBV20-1
size: many
CDR3: CSARRMNADTQYF
DNA: TGCAGTGCCCGACGGATGAACGCAGATACGCAGTATTTT

D: -
J: TRBJ1-3
V: TRBV5-8
size: few
CDR3: CASTPRGNTIYF
DNA: TGTGCCAGCACACCGCGTGGAAACACCATATATTTT

D: TRBD2
J: TRBJ2-3
V: TRBV4-3
size: many
CDR3: CASSLTSGSPSTDTQYF
DNA: TGCGCCAGCAGCCTAACTAGCGGGAGCCCAAGCACAGATACGCAGTATTTT

D: -
J: TRBJ2-1
V: TRBV20-1
size: few
CDR3: CSARDAGPGGEQFF
DNA: TGCAGTGCTAGAGATGCCGGGCCCGGCGGTGAGCAGTTCTTC

D: -
J: TRBJ1-1
V: TRBV20-1
size: few
CDR3: CSAAQALGTEAFF
DNA: TGCAGTGCAGCACAGGCACTCGGAACTGAAGCTTTCTTT

D: -
J: TRBJ2-3
V: TRBV7-2
size: -
CDR3: CASSPSMGLAQYF
DNA: TGTGCCAGCAGCCCGTCCATGGGACTGGCGCAGTATTTT

D: -
J: TRBJ1-4
V: TRBV15
size: many
CDR3: CATSRDMRVGEKLFF
DNA: TGTGCCACCAGCAGAGATATGAGGGTGGGCGAAAAACTGTTTTTT

D: -
J: TRBJ2-5
V: TRBV29-1
size: many
CDR3: CSTNPLTGEGETQYF
DNA: TGCAGCACCAACCCACTGACAGGCGAGGGCGAGACCCAGTACTTC

D: -
J: TRBJ2-7
V: TRBV15
size: -
CDR3: CATSKDYDPSYEQYF
DNA: TGTGCCACCAGCAAAGACTACGACCCTTCCTACGAGCAGTACTTC

D: -
J: TRBJ1-4
V: TRBV6-1
size: -
CDR3: CASSRGVAGRSEKLFF
DNA: TGTGCCAGCAGTCGCGGGGTTGCGGGGCGAAGCGAAAAACTGTTTTTT

D: -
J: TRBJ1-2
V: TRBV28
size: -
CDR3: CASSFKSYGYTF
DNA: TGTGCCAGCAGTTTTAAATCCTATGGCTACACCTTC

D: -
J: TRBJ2-5
V: TRBV20-1
size: few
CDR3: CSAREGAARQETQYF
DNA: TGCAGTGCTAGAGAGGGGGCGGCCCGACAAGAGACCCAGTACTTC

D: -
J: TRBJ2-3
V: TRBV7-3
size: many
CDR3: CASSLRGRDLRLGARLSTDTQYF
DNA: TGTGCCAGCAGCTTAAGGGGAAGGGACTTACGACTTGGCGCGCGCCTCAGCACAGATACGCAGTATTTT